The 31 T cell receptor beta chains presented below share a single source sample, sequenced in a study of blood T cell repertoires in COVID-19. The protocol was immunoSEQ multiplex PCR, while the TCRdb copy is restricted to in-frame clones and leaves out a portion. The sample shows just over 300,000 clones, 70% to 90% of them seen only once. Sequencing was performed on PBMCs or T cells enriched from blood (not recorded which). Receptors were obtained from a man aged 25-45 years who had recovered from COVID-19.

V is TRBV5-1 and J is TRBJ2-5; D unclear. Per the germline V gene, CDR1 is SGHRS and CDR2 is YFSETQ. The CDR3 covers 16 residues. V lost 0 bases and J 2 bases, leaving 14 bases between the germline ends. The CDR3 sequence is CASSLGPRGRQETQYF. CDR3 nucleotide sequence: TGCGCCAGCAGCTTGGGACCCCGTGGGCGACAAGAGACCCAGTACTTC. The entire variable domain, with the rest obtained from reference TRBV5-1 and TRBJ2-5, is as follows: KAGVTQTPRYLIKTRGQQVTLSCSPISGHRSVSWYQQTPGQGLQFLFEYFSETQRNKGNFPGRFSGRQFSNSRSEMNVSTLELGDSALYLCASSLGPRGRQETQYFGPGTRLLVL.

The rearrangement uses TRBV19 and TRBJ2-3; 9 bases fit TRBD2. Germline CDR1 is LNHDA and CDR2 is SQIVND (reference sequence). J lost 0 bases, V lost 7 bases, and 5 bases had no gene match. The CDR3 extends over 15 amino acids. CDR3 in amino acids: CASTSGVTSTDTQYF. DNA for the CDR3: TGTGCCAGTACTAGCGGGGTGACTAGCACAGATACGCAGTATTTT.

This clone was seen more than once but under ten times. J is TRBJ2-5 and V is TRBV5-1, with 7 positions matching TRBD2. The germline V gene has CDR1 SGHRS and CDR2 YFSETQ. The CDR3 runs to 16 residues. V lost 2 bases and J lost 4; bases outside the gene matches: 11. The CDR3 DNA reads as TGCGCCAGCAGCTTAGGCAGTCTAGGGAGGGGAGAGACCCAGTACTTC. As protein: CASSLGSLGRGETQYF.

The V and J genes are TRBV7-5 and TRBJ1-1. TRBV7-5 is shown as a pseudogene. The CDR3 extends over 12 amino acids. The CDR3 protein is CVTPSTGEGAFF. CDR3 DNA: TGTGTCACTCCATCCACGGGCGAGGGAGCTTTCTTT.

The chain employs TRBV11-2 and TRBJ2-1, with unresolved D. V was clipped by 5 bases and J by 7 bases, with 15 bases between them. This CDR3 is built from 14 residues. Germline V gene lookup returns CDR1 SGHAT and CDR2 FQNNGV. In DNA, the CDR3 is TGTGCCAGCAGCCCGAACCAGGTTTGGAATGAGCAGTTCTTC. This codes for CASSPNQVWNEQFF.

In this sample, this clone turned up a few times. The CDR3 DNA follows: TGTGCCAGCAGTGACTTTACCGGGGAGCTGTTTTTT. It is translated as CASSDFTGELFF. The chain employs TRBV2 and TRBJ2-2; D remains unclear. Trimming removed 3 bases from V and 5 bases from J, with 4 bases in between. The CDR3 runs to 12 residues. The germline gives CDR1 SNHLY, CDR2 FYNNEI.

V usage is TRBV7-9 and J usage is TRBJ2-7, with D perhaps matching TRBD2 (6 bases). Germline V gene sequence: CDR1 SEHNR, CDR2 FQNEAQ (reference sequence). V gave up 4 bases and J gave up 10 bases, with 14 bases separating them. The CDR3 runs to 12 residues. As DNA, the CDR3 is TGTGCCAGCAGCTCGGACCACGGGACTCAGTACTTC. The encoded protein is CASSSDHGTQYF.

This clone was observed a handful of times. This chain connects TRBV3-1 (or the pseudogene TRBV3-2) to TRBJ2-1; TRBD1 matches at 9 bases. The CDR3 totals 16 residues. J gave up 7 bases and V 4 bases, and 11 bases lay outside the gene matches. Germline-derived CDR1 and CDR2 are LGHDT and YNNKEL (reference sequence). DNA of the CDR3: TGTGCCAGCAGCCCCTGGCGGACAGGGGAAGGGAATGAGCAGTTCTTC. This translates into CASSPWRTGEGNEQFF.

The rearrangement links TRBV28 to TRBJ2-1; 7 bases match TRBD2. The CDR3 extends over 14 amino acids. CDR1 and CDR2 from the germline V gene are MDHEN and SYDVKM. Trimming cost V 7 bases and J 2 bases; bases outside gene matches: 5. This CDR3 is CASTRTSPYNEQFF. The CDR3 DNA follows: TGTGCCAGCACCCGGACTAGTCCCTACAATGAGCAGTTCTTC.

This clone has a single count. The chain combines TRBV18 with TRBJ2-7; 7 nucleotides line up with TRBD1. This CDR3 is built from 15 residues. Germline-derived CDR1 and CDR2 are KGHSH and LQKENI. Losses at the gene ends were 3 bases for V and 2 bases for J; bases not matched to a gene: 7. CDR3 bases: TGTGCCAGCTCACCTGGACAGGTTTTAACCTACGAGCAGTACTTC. This codes for CASSPGQVLTYEQYF.

CDR3 sequence (DNA): TGCGCCAGCAGCCAAGGGGGACTAGCGGGAGGAGGGCTGTTTTTT. Its translation: CASSQGGLAGGGLFF. The V gene is TRBV4-1, the J gene TRBJ2-2; 15 bases fit TRBD2. V trimming: 1 base; J trimming: 13 bases; junction bases outside the gene matches: 4. This CDR3 has 15 amino acids. CDR1 is MGHRA, CDR2 YSYEKL, per germline.

This chain joins TRBV10-3 and TRBJ2-3; maybe TRBD2 (7 bases). V gave up 6 bases and J gave up 6 bases, with 13 bases separating them. Germline V lookup: CDR1 ENHRY, CDR2 SYGVKD. The CDR3 is made up of 13 amino acids. CDR3 nucleotides: TGTGCCATCAGCCGGGGGGCCGGGGATACGCAGTATTTT. Translated, it gives CAISRGAGDTQYF.

The chain employs TRBV7-6 and TRBJ2-1, with TRBD2 as a possible D gene (6 bases). The CDR3 loop spans 14 amino acids. The V gene lost 3 bases and the J gene lost 10 bases, with 16 bases spanning the gap. Germline assignment: CDR1 SGHVS and CDR2 FNYEAQ. The CDR3 reads CASSLMEGSGEQFF. The CDR3 region has the DNA TGTGCCAGCAGCTTGATGGAGGGATCGGGGGAGCAGTTCTTC.

The chain joins TRBV5-5 to TRBJ1-1; possible D gene TRBD1, 5 bases. CDR1 SGHKS and CDR2 YYEKEE come from the germline V gene (reference sequence). The CDR3 spans 11 residues. V was cut by 3 bases and J by 11 bases, with 11 bases left in between. CDR3 protein: CASSSRVSAFF. The CDR3 region has the DNA TGTGCCAGCAGCTCCAGGGTAAGCGCTTTCTTT.

The rearrangement links TRBV18 to TRBJ2-5, with D maybe TRBD2 (5 bases). The CDR3 runs to 15 residues. Trimming stripped 3 bases from V and 3 bases from J, with 14 bases between. Per germline, CDR1 KGHSH and CDR2 LQKENI. CDR3 loop: CASSPAAEKKETQYF. The CDR3 bases are TGTGCCAGCTCACCTGCAGCGGAGAAAAAAGAGACCCAGTACTTC.

Here the CDR3 DNA reads TGTGCTAGTGGTAGATACCGGGACAGGCACAATGAGCAGTTCTTC. This codes for CASGRYRDRHNEQFF. The V gene is TRBV12-5, the J gene TRBJ2-1; 8 bases line up with TRBD1. CDR1 LGHNT and CDR2 FRNRAP come from the germline V gene. V shed 5 bases, J shed 5 bases, and the junction held 8 bases outside the gene matches. The CDR3 loop spans 15 amino acids.

V and J are TRBV5-1 and TRBJ1-5, with 7 bases fitting TRBD1. This CDR3 has 14 amino acids. CDR1 and CDR2 from the germline V gene are SGHRS and YFSETQ. V was pared by 1 base and J by 7 bases, with 5 bases of the junction left unmatched. CDR3: CASSLQGVGQPQHF. CDR3 in DNA: TGCGCCAGCAGCTTGCAGGGGGTTGGACAGCCCCAGCATTTT.

The chain is built from TRBV5-1 and TRBJ2-3; 8 positions match TRBD2. The CDR3 length is 15 residues. After removal of 5 bases from V and 2 bases from J, the junction contained 7 bases not matched to a gene. Per germline, CDR1 SGHRS and CDR2 YFSETQ. The CDR3 loop reads CASRGLTSVTDTQYF. The CDR3 region has the DNA TGCGCCAGCAGAGGGCTGACTAGCGTCACAGATACGCAGTATTTT.

The chain recombines TRBV2 with TRBJ2-7; D is undetermined. The CDR3 sequence is 10 residues long. The germline gives CDR1 SNHLY, CDR2 FYNNEI. Trimming removed 11 bases at V and 5 bases at J, with 10 bases between. CDR3 in DNA: TGTGCCGCCGGGTTTAACGAGCAGTACTTC. Its translation: CAAGFNEQYF.

J is TRBJ2-1 and V is TRBV10-2, with 11 nucleotides matching TRBD2. The CDR3 spans 16 residues. V lost 4 bases to trimming and J lost 6 bases; unmatched junction nucleotides: 8. In germline, CDR1 is WSHSY, CDR2 SAAADI. CDR3 residues: CASSGSTGTSGNEQFF. The CDR3 DNA reads TGCGCCAGCAGTGGGTCAACGGGGACTAGCGGCAATGAGCAGTTCTTC.

This chain connects TRBV18 to TRBJ2-1; 13 bases fit TRBD2. This CDR3 comprises 16 residues. Trimming cost V 3 bases and J 12 bases; bases outside gene matches: 11. Germline CDR1 is KGHSH and CDR2 is LQKENI. As DNA, the CDR3 is TGTGCCAGCTCACCTCGACTAGCGGGGGGCCGGTATTTGCAGTTCTTC. It specifies CASSPRLAGGRYLQFF.

The V and J genes are TRBV6-1 and TRBJ2-5, with D possibly being TRBD2 (5 bases). This CDR3 region has 13 residues. Germline V gives CDR1 MNHNS, CDR2 SASEGT. V was clipped by 1 base and J by 5 bases, with 8 bases between them. CDR3: CASSEGGIETQYF. In DNA, the CDR3 is TGTGCCAGCAGTGAAGGAGGGATTGAGACCCAGTACTTC.

This clone was detected only once. V usage is TRBV4-1 and J usage is TRBJ1-4; 9 bases are a match to TRBD1. Germline lookup yields CDR1 MGHRA and CDR2 YSYEKL. The CDR3 has 18 amino acids. V was pared by 0 bases and J by 5 bases, with 10 bases of the junction left unmatched. CDR3 in amino acids: CASSQDPGQGVINEKLFF. In DNA, the CDR3 is TGCGCCAGCAGCCAAGATCCGGGACAGGGAGTGATAAATGAAAAACTGTTTTTT.

This rearrangement joins TRBV5-1 to TRBJ1-4, with D possibly being TRBD1 (6 bases). V lost 3 bases and J lost 1, with 13 bases in between. CDR1 SGHRS and CDR2 YFSETQ come from the germline V gene. The CDR3 sequence is 16 residues long. The CDR3 DNA reads as TGCGCCAGCAGCTCAGGGGACGTTGGAACTAATGAAAAACTGTTTTTT. Its translation is CASSSGDVGTNEKLFF.

V gene TRBV5-1 combines with J gene TRBJ2-3; 8 bases align to TRBD2. V dropped 3 bases and J dropped 3; count of bases not matched to a gene: 15. The CDR3 totals 18 residues. Germline V gene lookup returns CDR1 SGHRS and CDR2 YFSETQ. CDR3 protein: CASSSTIKIAGGTDTQYF. In DNA form, the CDR3 reads TGCGCCAGCAGCTCGACGATCAAAATTGCGGGAGGTACAGATACGCAGTATTTT.

The chain links TRBV28 to TRBJ2-5; 10 nucleotides line up with TRBD2. The CDR3 is 18 residues long. Trimming at V came to 4 bases and at J to 1 base, leaving 12 bases not matched to a gene. The germline CDR1 and CDR2 sequences are MDHEN and SYDVKM. The CDR3 region has the DNA TGTGCCAGCAGTTCCCGGAGATTTAGCGGGGGGCTCCAAGAGACCCAGTACTTC. It yields the protein CASSSRRFSGGLQETQYF.

The V and J genes are TRBV27 and TRBJ1-2; D may be TRBD1 (6 bases). The V gene's germline CDR1 is MNHEY and CDR2 SMNVEV (reference sequence). V lost 2 bases to trimming and J lost 3 bases, with 7 bases between them. The CDR3 length is 13 residues. Here the CDR3 reads CASSLQGHYGYTF. Here the CDR3 DNA reads TGTGCCAGCAGTTTACAGGGGCACTATGGCTACACCTTC.

The gene calls are TRBV6-6 and TRBJ2-3; TRBD1 aligns across 9 bases. Germline V gives CDR1 MNHNY, CDR2 SVGAGI (reference sequence). The CDR3 is 15 residues long. V shed 6 bases, J shed 5 bases, and the junction held 9 bases outside the gene matches. The CDR3 is CASSLSGTGKDTQYF. In DNA, the CDR3 is TGTGCCAGCAGCCTATCCGGGACAGGGAAAGATACGCAGTATTTT.

This chain connects TRBV27 to TRBJ2-3; D gene uncertain. The CDR3 length is 17 residues. CDR1 MNHEY and CDR2 SMNVEV come from the germline V gene (reference sequence). V lost 2 bases and J 1 base, leaving 16 bases between the germline ends. CDR3 nucleotide sequence: TGTGCCAGCAGTTTAAGGTCTGGTCACCGGGGCACAGATACGCAGTATTTT. Amino acids: CASSLRSGHRGTDTQYF.

The CDR3 coding sequence is TGTGCCAGCAGCTTAGTAATAGCAGACTCCTACAATGAGCAGTTCTTC. Translation gives CASSLVIADSYNEQFF. The chain links TRBV11-2 to TRBJ2-1; D remains unclear. CDR3 length equals 16 residues. Germline V lookup: CDR1 SGHAT, CDR2 FQNNGV. The V end was cut by 1 base, the J end by 0 bases, with 10 bases between. The variable domain in full, with the rest retrieved from reference TRBV11-2 and TRBJ2-1, is EAGVAQSPRYKIIEKRQSVAFWCNPISGHATLYWYQQILGQGPKLLIQFQNNGVVDDSQLPKDRFSAERLKGVDSTLKIQPAKLEDSAVYLCASSLVIADSYNEQFFGPGTRLTVL.

This sequence joins TRBV5-1 and TRBJ2-1, with TRBD1 identical over 9 bases. The V gene's germline CDR1 is SGHRS and CDR2 YFSETQ. The trim removed 2 bases at V and 1 base at J, leaving 4 bases unmatched. The CDR3 totals 16 residues. The CDR3 DNA reads as TGCGCCAGCAGCTTAACGGGACAGGGATCCTACAATGAGCAGTTCTTC. Its protein product is CASSLTGQGSYNEQFF.